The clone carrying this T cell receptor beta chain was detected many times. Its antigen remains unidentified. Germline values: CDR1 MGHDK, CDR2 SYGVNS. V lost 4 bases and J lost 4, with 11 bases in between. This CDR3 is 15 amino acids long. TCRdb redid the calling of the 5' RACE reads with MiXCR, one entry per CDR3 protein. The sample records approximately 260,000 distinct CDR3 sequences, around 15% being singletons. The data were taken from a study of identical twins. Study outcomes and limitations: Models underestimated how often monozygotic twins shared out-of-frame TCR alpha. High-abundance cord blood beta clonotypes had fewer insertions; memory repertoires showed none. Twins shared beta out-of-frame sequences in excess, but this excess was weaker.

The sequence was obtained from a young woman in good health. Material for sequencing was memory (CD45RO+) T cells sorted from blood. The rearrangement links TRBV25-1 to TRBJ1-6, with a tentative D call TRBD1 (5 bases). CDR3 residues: CASSAGDGYNSPLHF. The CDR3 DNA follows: TGTGCCAGCAGTGCGGGGGACGGATATAATTCACCCCTCCACTTT.